The 5 T cell receptor beta chains in this list originate from one sample, sequenced in a study of T cell repertoires in cytomegalovirus infection. TCRdb re-called the reads with MiXCR, one entry per CDR3 protein. The table has approximately 300,000 distinct CDR3 sequences, 25% to 30% seen once. These receptors' targets are unknown. The specimen was cultured PBMCs, collected from culture after CMV antigen stimulation. These receptors were obtained from a human donor in good health (CMV status not recorded). Some clones in this sample may be carry-over from other donors' samples.

This chain joins TRBV7-3 and TRBJ2-3; D gene uncertain. The CDR3 length is 15 residues. V dropped 5 bases and J dropped 4 bases, with 16 bases sitting between them. From germline, CDR1 is SGHTA and CDR2 FQGTGA. The CDR3 bases are TGTGCCAGCAGCCCCTCACTTGGTGGTTCAGATACGCAGTATTTT. It is translated as CASSPSLGGSDTQYF.

V usage is TRBV6-5 and J usage is TRBJ1-1, with TRBD1 identical over 7 bases. This CDR3 region has 16 residues. The V gene end was trimmed by 5 bases and the J gene end by 3 bases; junction bases not matched to a gene: 12. The germline V gene encodes CDR1 MNHEY and CDR2 SVGAGI. The CDR3 DNA reads TGTGCCAGCAGTCCCAGTGTGGGACAGAGAGACACTGAAGCTTTCTTT. Translating it yields CASSPSVGQRDTEAFF.

The rearrangement links TRBV29-1 to TRBJ2-1; D gene unclear. The CDR3 loop spans 17 amino acids. Deletions cut 0 bases from V and 3 bases from J, with 18 bases between. The germline V gene encodes CDR1 SQVTM and CDR2 ANQGSEA. This CDR3 is CSVEERQHRSIYNEQFF. Here the CDR3 DNA reads TGCAGCGTTGAAGAGCGGCAGCACCGTAGTATCTACAATGAGCAGTTCTTC.

The chain uses TRBV29-1 and TRBJ1-1, with 8 nucleotides matching TRBD1. The ends lost 6 bases at V and 8 bases at J; junction bases unmatched: 5. There are 11 residues in the CDR3. Looked up from germline, CDR1 is SQVTM and CDR2 is ANQGSEA. The DNA of the CDR3 is TGCAGCGTAGGACAGGGAGGGGAAGCTTTCTTT. It encodes CSVGQGGEAFF.

The DNA of the CDR3 is TGCAGTGCCTTCGGACACACCGGGGAGCTGTTTTTT. It encodes CSAFGHTGELFF. The V and J genes are TRBV20-1 and TRBJ2-2, with unresolved D. Germline V lookup: CDR1 DFQATT, CDR2 SNEGSKA (reference sequence). This CDR3 is built from 12 residues. V gave up 6 bases and J gave up 3 bases, with 8 bases separating them.